The 8 T cell receptor beta chains below all came from one sample that was sequenced in a study of T cell responses to AZD1222 COVID-19 vaccine (dated by TCRdb to the early 2020s). According to the study, the label for this sample's time point signals: baseline before first vaccination. Library generation was performed with the immunoSEQ multiplex PCR assay. What TCRdb holds here is the immuneACCESS table cut down to in-frame rearrangements. Part of the clones is not present; checked against another copy, under half of the missing clones reflect an unresolved V gene, and the others are unexplained. This sample lists about 170,000 clones; 85% to 95% were detected once. The top ten clones comprise 3.9% of the sample. Sample: peripheral blood, taken on day 0 of AZD1222 vaccination. The receptors derive from an adult in good health.

The chain joins TRBV7-9 to TRBJ2-7; no definite D call. Trimming pared 4 bases from V and 0 bases from J, leaving 16 bases between. CDR1 is SEHNR and CDR2 is FQNEAQ in the germline V gene (reference sequence). CDR3 length: 16 residues. The CDR3 is CASSSDITLSSYEQYF. The CDR3, as DNA: TGTGCCAGCAGCTCCGACATCACTTTAAGCTCCTACGAGCAGTACTTC. Looking up the rest from reference TRBV7-9 and TRBJ2-7 gives the full variable domain: DTGVSQNPRHKITKRGQNVTFRCDPISEHNRLYWYRQTLGQGPEFLTYFQNEAQLEKSRLLSDRFSAERPKGSFSTLEIQRTEQGDSAMYLCASSSDITLSSYEQYFGPGTRLTVT.

The chain uses TRBV7-8 and TRBJ1-1, with a weak D call TRBD1 (5 bases). V was cut by 5 bases and J by 3 bases, with 22 bases left in between. CDR1 is SGHVS, CDR2 FQNEAQ, per germline. CDR3 size: 17 residues. The CDR3 coding sequence is TGTGCCAGCAGCGCTCCGTCTCGGGACGAAGGGGACACTGAAGCTTTCTTT. As protein: CASSAPSRDEGDTEAFF.

This sequence joins TRBV7-9 and TRBJ2-5; 9 nucleotides align to TRBD2. V dropped 1 base and J dropped 1; count of bases not matched to a gene: 4. The CDR3 spans 16 residues. CDR1 is SEHNR, CDR2 FQNEAQ, per germline (reference sequence). The CDR3 here is CASSLVASGAQETQYF. In nucleotides, the CDR3 is TGTGCCAGCAGCTTAGTGGCTAGCGGGGCCCAAGAGACCCAGTACTTC.

V usage is TRBV29-1 and J usage is TRBJ1-1; D may be TRBD1 (5 bases). There are 13 residues in the CDR3. Germline values: CDR1 SQVTM, CDR2 ANQGSEA. Between the trimmed V and J ends, which lost 4 bases and 10 bases, there was a span of 19 bases. For the CDR3, the DNA is TGCAGCGTTGCTTTTCGGGACGGACTTTCAGCTTTCTTT. This translates into CSVAFRDGLSAFF.

J is TRBJ1-1 and V is TRBV12-3 or TRBV12-4; D call uncertain. V was pared by 6 bases and J by 1 base, with 3 bases between. The CDR3 totals 11 residues. Written as DNA, the CDR3 is TGTGCCAGCAGGCAGAACACTGAAGCTTTCTTT. This encodes CASRQNTEAFF.

CDR3 DNA: TGTGCCAGCAGCAGGACAGGGGGGGTAACCCTCCACTTT. Its translation is CASSRTGGVTLHF. The rearrangement links TRBV13 to TRBJ1-6; TRBD1 matches 10 bases. The V gene end was trimmed by 5 bases and the J gene end by 14 bases; junction bases not matched to a gene: 6. Germline V gives CDR1 PRHDT, CDR2 FYEKMQ (reference sequence). This CDR3 contains 13 residues.

The chain joins TRBV25-1 to TRBJ2-7; TRBD1 agrees at 10 bases. V dropped 5 bases and J dropped 1; count of bases not matched to a gene: 5. The germline V gene has CDR1 MGHDK and CDR2 SYGVNS. This CDR3 has 15 amino acids. CDR3 region: CASSPLGQGSYEQYF. In nucleotides, the CDR3 is TGTGCCAGCAGTCCCTTGGGACAGGGGTCCTACGAGCAGTACTTC.

DNA for the CDR3: TGTGCCAGCAGCCAGGGACAGCTATATAATTCACCCCTCCACTTT. Translated, it gives CASSQGQLYNSPLHF. The J gene is TRBJ1-6, the V gene TRBV3-1 (or the pseudogene TRBV3-2); 7 positions match TRBD1. The CDR3 consists of 15 residues. Trimming took 3 bases from V and 4 from J; bases not matched to a gene: 3. Germline V CDR1 and CDR2: LGHDT, YNNKEL (reference sequence).